Below are 28 T cell receptor beta chains sequenced from a single sample in a study of blood T cell repertoires in COVID-19. The method was immunoSEQ multiplex PCR; TCRdb's version includes in-frame clones alone and lacks a portion of them. The sample lists some 210,000 clones, around nine tenths seen once, with roughly 6.2% in the top ten. Sequencing was done on a sample of peripheral blood. The receptors were sampled from a middle-aged woman who had recovered from COVID-19.

The chain links TRBV7-2 to TRBJ2-1; TRBD1 agrees at 8 bases. Germline lookup yields CDR1 SGHTA and CDR2 FQGNSA. The V and J ends lost 6 bases and 8 bases, in that order; junction bases with no gene match: 6. This CDR3 has 13 residues. Here the CDR3 DNA reads TGTGCCAGCAGTTTGGACAGGGACCATGAGCAGTTCTTC. Its translation is CASSLDRDHEQFF.

There are a few counts of this clone. The CDR3 DNA sequence: TGTGCCAGTAGTACAGACATTGCGCGGAAGGAAAAACTGTTTTTT. Amino acids: CASSTDIARKEKLFF. V and J are TRBV19 and TRBJ1-4; D is uncertain. Germline assignment: CDR1 LNHDA and CDR2 SQIVND (reference sequence). The CDR3 sequence is 15 residues long. Trimming stripped 4 bases from V and 8 bases from J, with 17 bases between.

V usage is TRBV7-9 and J usage is TRBJ2-3; TRBD2 might be the D (6 bases). V lost 6 bases and J 5 bases, leaving 21 bases between the germline ends. This CDR3 has 16 residues. Germline values: CDR1 SEHNR, CDR2 FQNEAQ (reference sequence). CDR3 amino acids: CASRHFGGEGRDTQYF. CDR3 coding DNA: TGTGCCAGCAGACATTTCGGAGGGGAAGGTCGAGATACGCAGTATTTT. The full variable domain, its missing parts supplied by reference TRBV7-9 and TRBJ2-3, is DTGVSQNPRHKITKRGQNVTFRCDPISEHNRLYWYRQTLGQGPEFLTYFQNEAQLEKSRLLSDRFSAERPKGSFSTLEIQRTEQGDSAMYLCASRHFGGEGRDTQYFGPGTRLTVL.

The chain links TRBV30 to TRBJ2-5; TRBD2 matches 7 bases. With V trimmed by 4 bases and J by 1 base, 3 bases remained unmatched. This CDR3 spans 13 amino acids. CDR1 is GTSNPN, CDR2 SVGIG, per germline (reference sequence). This CDR3 reads CAWNSGSQETQYF. CDR3 DNA: TGTGCCTGGAATAGCGGGTCCCAAGAGACCCAGTACTTC.

The chain carries TRBV5-1 and TRBJ2-3; 14 nucleotides match TRBD2. The V gene end was trimmed by 3 bases and the J gene end by 8 bases; junction bases not matched to a gene: 8. This CDR3 spans 16 amino acids. CDR1 and CDR2 (germline): SGHRS, YFSETQ. Here the CDR3 DNA reads TGCGCCAGCAGCTCGGGACTAGCGGGAGTGCAGGGTACGCAGTATTTT. Translation: CASSSGLAGVQGTQYF.

The chain joins TRBV7-2 to TRBJ2-7; 13 bases agree with TRBD2. V shed 5 bases and J 7 bases; nucleotides not matched to a gene: 8. The CDR3 has 15 amino acids. CDR1 is SGHTA, CDR2 FQGNSA, per germline. CDR3 sequence (DNA): TGTGCCAGCAGCCCTATACTAGCGGGAGGGCGGGAGCAGTACTTC. It is translated as CASSPILAGGREQYF. Full variable domain (remainder filled in from reference TRBV7-2 and TRBJ2-7): GAGVSQSPSNKVTEKGKDVELRCDPISGHTALYWYRQSLGQGLEFLIYFQGNSAPDKSGLPSDRFSAERTGGSVSTLTIQRTQQEDSAVYLCASSPILAGGREQYFGPGTRLTVT.

The V and J genes are TRBV11-3 and TRBJ1-5, with TRBD1 matching 7 bases. The CDR3 contains 17 residues. CDR1 SGHNT and CDR2 YENEEA come from the germline V gene. V was clipped by 1 base and J by 6 bases; unmatched bases: 12. For the CDR3, the DNA is TGTGCCAGCAGCTTAGGGTTAACAGGGGTGCCGTCTCAGCCCCAGCATTTT. Translation: CASSLGLTGVPSQPQHF.

The genes are TRBV11-1 and TRBJ2-2; no firm D call. Germline V gene lookup returns CDR1 SGHAT and CDR2 FQDESV (reference sequence). This CDR3 region has 15 residues. With 1 base removed from V and 1 base from J, the gap between germline ends came to 7 bases. The CDR3 loop reads CASSLDGGNTGELFF. For the CDR3, the DNA is TGTGCCAGCAGCTTAGACGGCGGGAACACCGGGGAGCTGTTTTTT.

The chain joins TRBV3-1 (or the pseudogene TRBV3-2) to TRBJ1-2; TRBD1 is a possible D gene (5 bases). Germline loops: CDR1 LGHDT, CDR2 YNNKEL (reference sequence). The ends were cut back, 1 base at V and 8 bases at J, with 14 bases in the middle. This CDR3 is built from 14 residues. CDR3: CASSQGGGLGGYTF. CDR3 nucleotides: TGTGCCAGCAGCCAAGGTGGGGGGTTGGGAGGCTACACCTTC.

In nucleotides, the CDR3 is TGTGCCAGCAGCTTTGATCAGGGGGTCGGCTACACCTTC. It encodes CASSFDQGVGYTF. The V gene is TRBV5-4, the J gene TRBJ1-2; 7 bases fit TRBD1. Germline CDR1 SGHNT, CDR2 YYREEE (reference sequence). The V segment lost 2 bases and the J segment 8 bases; nucleotides outside the gene matches: 6. This CDR3 is built from 13 residues.

The V call is TRBV7-9, the J call TRBJ2-5; D might be TRBD1 (5 bases). Trimming left V 5 bases short and J 11 bases short, with 15 bases between. This CDR3 is built from 12 residues. The germline V gene encodes CDR1 SEHNR and CDR2 FQNEAQ (reference sequence). CDR3 amino acids: CASSPPPTEQYF. Written as DNA, the CDR3 is TGTGCCAGCAGCCCTCCCCCGACAGAACAGTACTTC.

This clone was seen more than once but under ten times. The chain uses TRBV18 and TRBJ2-5; possible D gene TRBD2, 5 bases. The CDR3 has 14 amino acids. Trimming cost V 4 bases and J 5 bases, with 14 bases left between them. The V gene's germline CDR1 is KGHSH and CDR2 LQKENI. CDR3 residues: CASSLVGDSETQYF. CDR3 DNA: TGTGCCAGCTCACTTGTCGGGGATTCGGAGACCCAGTACTTC.

This sequence joins TRBV18 and TRBJ2-7; TRBD1 agrees at 8 bases. The CDR3 extends over 15 amino acids. Germline assignment: CDR1 KGHSH and CDR2 LQKENI. V lost 2 bases to trimming and J lost 4 bases; unmatched junction nucleotides: 7. Here the CDR3 reads CASSPRTGFEYEQYF. The CDR3, as DNA: TGTGCCAGCTCACCAAGGACAGGGTTCGAGTACGAGCAGTACTTC. Supplemented by reference TRBV18 and TRBJ2-7, the full variable domain reads NAGVMQNPRHLVRRRGQEARLRCSPMKGHSHVYWYRQLPEEGLKFMVYLQKENIIDESGMPKERFSAEFPKEGPSILRIQQVVRGDSAAYFCASSPRTGFEYEQYFGPGTRLTVT.

The chain couples TRBV2 to TRBJ1-2, with D possibly matching TRBD1 (5 bases). Trimming cost V 6 bases and J 2 bases, with 13 bases left between them. The germline V gene encodes CDR1 SNHLY and CDR2 FYNNEI. The CDR3 extends over 14 amino acids. The CDR3 DNA reads as TGTGCCAGCAGCCCCAGGGACTTAAACTATGGCTACACCTTC. It yields the protein CASSPRDLNYGYTF.

The chain joins TRBV29-1 to TRBJ2-1; D perhaps matches TRBD2 (5 bases). CDR1 and CDR2 from the germline V gene are SQVTM and ANQGSEA. The CDR3 totals 15 residues. Trimming stripped 1 base from V and 0 bases from J, with 10 bases between. For the CDR3, the DNA is TGCAGCGTTGAAGGGACTCCAAGCTCCTACAATGAGCAGTTCTTC. It translates to CSVEGTPSSYNEQFF.

This chain joins TRBV15 and TRBJ2-7, with TRBD1 matching 9 bases. The V and J ends lost 3 bases and 9 bases, in that order; junction bases with no gene match: 9. Germline assignment: CDR1 LNHNV and CDR2 YYDKDF (reference sequence). The CDR3 is 14 residues long. This CDR3 is CATSRGQGLSVQYF. In nucleotides, the CDR3 is TGTGCCACCAGCAGGGGACAGGGTCTAAGCGTGCAGTACTTC.

The chain carries TRBV7-6 and TRBJ2-7; TRBD2 might be the D (6 bases). Germline values: CDR1 SGHVS, CDR2 FNYEAQ. Trimming cost V 3 bases and J 6 bases, with 9 bases left between them. The CDR3 covers 12 residues. The CDR3 region has the DNA TGTGCCAGCAGCTTTGCGGGGTCCGAGCAGTACTTC. This gives the protein CASSFAGSEQYF.

This clone appeared once. V usage is TRBV6-5 and J usage is TRBJ1-5; 9 nucleotides line up with TRBD1. V shed 0 bases, J shed 6 bases, and the junction held 6 bases outside the gene matches. Germline lookup yields CDR1 MNHEY and CDR2 SVGAGI. The CDR3 is 16 residues long. This chain's CDR3 is CASSYSTGGFGQPQHF. CDR3 DNA: TGTGCCAGCAGTTACTCGACAGGGGGATTCGGTCAGCCCCAGCATTTT.

This clone was counted between two and nine times. As DNA, the CDR3 is TGTGCCACCAGCAGACAGGCTTACCAAGAGACCCAGTACTTC. Amino acids: CATSRQAYQETQYF. The V and J genes are TRBV15 and TRBJ2-5; D remains unclear. V dropped 2 bases and J dropped 0 bases, with 7 bases sitting between them. In germline, CDR1 is LNHNV, CDR2 YYDKDF (reference sequence). This CDR3 spans 14 amino acids.

This clone has only a few counts. This rearrangement joins TRBV5-6 to TRBJ1-6; maybe TRBD1 (5 bases). Germline V lookup: CDR1 SGHDT, CDR2 YYEEEE. The length of the CDR3 is 16 residues. V gave up 4 bases and J gave up 6 bases, with 17 bases separating them. The CDR3 here is CASSPSQGFSNSPLHF. The CDR3 nucleotides are TGTGCCAGCAGCCCATCCCAGGGTTTCTCTAATTCACCCCTCCACTTT.

J is TRBJ1-1 and V is TRBV18; D remains unclear. There are 15 residues in the CDR3. V was shortened by 0 bases and J by 3 bases, with 11 bases between the two germline ends. Germline loops: CDR1 KGHSH, CDR2 LQKENI. In DNA, the CDR3 is TGTGCCAGCTCACCACCAAGAAGGAGGGACACTGAAGCTTTCTTT. Its protein is CASSPPRRRDTEAFF.

This clone was observed a few times. This chain links TRBV27 with TRBJ1-4; maybe TRBD1 (6 bases). CDR1 is MNHEY, CDR2 SMNVEV, per germline (reference sequence). There are 17 residues in the CDR3. Trimming cost V 5 bases and J 6 bases, with 22 bases left between them. This CDR3 reads CASSPYPSGGLYEKLFF. CDR3 nucleotides: TGTGCCAGCAGTCCATACCCGTCCGGGGGGCTTTATGAAAAACTGTTTTTT.

The V and J genes are TRBV10-3 and TRBJ1-2, with a possible D match to TRBD1 (5 bases). The V gene's germline CDR1 is ENHRY and CDR2 SYGVKD. This CDR3 comprises 13 residues. Trimming took 6 bases from V and 8 from J, leaving 16 bases between them. The CDR3 loop reads CAIRGTGVGGYTF. The CDR3 nucleotides read TGTGCCATCAGGGGCACGGGGGTGGGAGGCTACACCTTC.

The chain links TRBV6-1 to TRBJ2-5; 7 nucleotides align to TRBD1. The CDR3 spans 16 residues. Germline V lookup: CDR1 MNHNS, CDR2 SASEGT. V dropped 4 bases and J dropped 0; count of bases not matched to a gene: 8. CDR3 DNA sequence: TGTGCCAGCAGTGTCAACCCGACAGGGAACCAAGAGACCCAGTACTTC. Translating gives CASSVNPTGNQETQYF.

The rearrangement links TRBV21-1 to TRBJ2-7; the D segment call TRBD2 is taken from the table without a DNA check. TRBV21-1 is a listed pseudogene. CDR3 length: 15 residues. In DNA, the CDR3 is TGTGCCAGCAGCAACCCTGGGAGCCGGGACTACGAGCAGTACTTC. The encoded protein is CASSNPGSRDYEQYF.

The chain joins TRBV11-2 to TRBJ2-1; 7 bases fit TRBD2. Trimming took 5 bases from V and 5 from J; bases not matched to a gene: 12. Per the germline V gene, CDR1 is SGHAT and CDR2 is FQNNGV. The CDR3 is 16 amino acids. The CDR3 region has the DNA TGTGCCAGCAGCCCCTTCGGAGCTAGCGGCAACAATGAGCAGTTCTTC. It translates to CASSPFGASGNNEQFF.

The CDR3, as DNA: TGTGCCAGCAGTCCCGCGGGACAGGGTGGAGCGGAGACCCAGTACTTC. Translated, it gives CASSPAGQGGAETQYF. The gene calls are TRBV28 and TRBJ2-5, with 9 bases identical to TRBD1. V dropped 5 bases and J dropped 5; count of bases not matched to a gene: 12. The germline gives CDR1 MDHEN, CDR2 SYDVKM. CDR3 length: 16 residues.

The chain has TRBV6-6 and TRBJ1-1; D possibly corresponds to TRBD1 (6 bases). V was pared by 4 bases and J by 4 bases, with 13 bases between. CDR1 and CDR2 (germline): MNHNY, SVGAGI (reference sequence). The CDR3 length is 14 residues. Here the CDR3 reads CASSWPGETTEAFF. Here the CDR3 DNA reads TGTGCCAGCAGTTGGCCAGGGGAGACCACTGAAGCTTTCTTT.